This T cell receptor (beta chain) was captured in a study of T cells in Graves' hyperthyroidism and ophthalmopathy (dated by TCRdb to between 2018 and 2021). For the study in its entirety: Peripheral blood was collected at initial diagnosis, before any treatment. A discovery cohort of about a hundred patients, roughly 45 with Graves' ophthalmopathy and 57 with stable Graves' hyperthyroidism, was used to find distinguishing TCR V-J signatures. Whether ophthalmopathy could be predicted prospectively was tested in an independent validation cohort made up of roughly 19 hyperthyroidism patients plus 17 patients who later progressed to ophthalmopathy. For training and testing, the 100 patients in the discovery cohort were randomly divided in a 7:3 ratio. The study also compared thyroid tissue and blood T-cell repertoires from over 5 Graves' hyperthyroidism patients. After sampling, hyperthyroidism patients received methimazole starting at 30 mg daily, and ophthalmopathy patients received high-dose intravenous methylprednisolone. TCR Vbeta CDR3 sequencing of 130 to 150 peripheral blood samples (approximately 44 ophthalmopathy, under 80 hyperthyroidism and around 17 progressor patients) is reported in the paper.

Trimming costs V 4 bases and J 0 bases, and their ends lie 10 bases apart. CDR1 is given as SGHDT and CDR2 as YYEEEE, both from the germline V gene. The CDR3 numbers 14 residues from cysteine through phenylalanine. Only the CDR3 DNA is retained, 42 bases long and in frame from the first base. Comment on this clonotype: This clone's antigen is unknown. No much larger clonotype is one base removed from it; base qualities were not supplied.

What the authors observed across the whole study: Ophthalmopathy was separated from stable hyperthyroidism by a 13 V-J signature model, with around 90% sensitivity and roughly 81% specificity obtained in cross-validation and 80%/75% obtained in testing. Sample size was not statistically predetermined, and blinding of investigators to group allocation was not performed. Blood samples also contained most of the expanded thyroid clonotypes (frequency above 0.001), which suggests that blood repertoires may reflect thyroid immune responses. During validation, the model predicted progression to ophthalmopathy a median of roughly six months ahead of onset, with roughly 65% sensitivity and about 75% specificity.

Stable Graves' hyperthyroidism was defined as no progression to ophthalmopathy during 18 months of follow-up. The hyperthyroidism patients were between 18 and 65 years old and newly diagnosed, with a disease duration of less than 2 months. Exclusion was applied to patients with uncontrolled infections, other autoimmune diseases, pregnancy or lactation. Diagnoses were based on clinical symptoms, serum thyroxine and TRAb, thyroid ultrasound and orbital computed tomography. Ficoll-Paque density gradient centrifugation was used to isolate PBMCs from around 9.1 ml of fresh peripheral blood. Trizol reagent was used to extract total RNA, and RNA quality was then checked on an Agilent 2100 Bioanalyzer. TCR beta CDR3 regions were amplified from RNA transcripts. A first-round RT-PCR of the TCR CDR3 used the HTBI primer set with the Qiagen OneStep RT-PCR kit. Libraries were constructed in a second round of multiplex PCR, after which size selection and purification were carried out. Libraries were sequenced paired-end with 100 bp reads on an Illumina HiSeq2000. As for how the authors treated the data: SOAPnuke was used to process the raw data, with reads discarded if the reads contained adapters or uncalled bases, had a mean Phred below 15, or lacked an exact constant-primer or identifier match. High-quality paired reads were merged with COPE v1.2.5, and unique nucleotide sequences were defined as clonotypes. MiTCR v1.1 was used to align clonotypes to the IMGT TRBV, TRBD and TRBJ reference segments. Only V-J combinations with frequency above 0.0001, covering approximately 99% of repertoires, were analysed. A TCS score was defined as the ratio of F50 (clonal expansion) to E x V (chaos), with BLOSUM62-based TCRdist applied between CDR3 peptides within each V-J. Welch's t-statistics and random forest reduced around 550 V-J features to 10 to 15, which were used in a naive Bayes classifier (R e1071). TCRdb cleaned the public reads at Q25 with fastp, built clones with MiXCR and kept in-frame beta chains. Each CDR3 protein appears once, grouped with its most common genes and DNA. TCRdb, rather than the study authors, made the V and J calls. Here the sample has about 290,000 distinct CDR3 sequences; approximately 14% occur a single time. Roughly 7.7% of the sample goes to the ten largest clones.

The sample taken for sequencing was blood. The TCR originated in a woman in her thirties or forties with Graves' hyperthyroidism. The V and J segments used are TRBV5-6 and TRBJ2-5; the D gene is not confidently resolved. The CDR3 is CASSQPTYQETQYF. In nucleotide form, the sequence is TGTGCCAGCAGCCAGCCCACGTACCAAGAGACCCAGTACTTC.